The 21 T cell receptor beta chains below were found in one sample sequenced in a study of identical twins. One entry per CDR3 protein, called by TCRdb with MiXCR from the 5' RACE reads. This sample carries roughly 1,500,000 distinct CDR3 sequences, more than 30% of them seen once, and the ten largest clones take approximately 0.25%. The sample comprised cord blood. These receptors were collected from a newborn girl in good health.

The J gene is TRBJ2-7, the V gene TRBV20-1; D not resolved. The V end lost 4 bases, the J end lost 0 bases, and 13 bases lay between the germline ends. This CDR3 has 14 residues. CDR1 and CDR2 from the germline V gene are DFQATT and SNEGSKA (reference sequence). The CDR3 loop reads CSATLTRYSYEQYF. The DNA for the CDR3 is TGCAGTGCTACCCTGACACGGTACTCCTACGAGCAGTACTTC.

This clonotype has more than one count but fewer than ten. The chain couples TRBV27 to TRBJ1-6, with TRBD1 as a possible D gene (6 bases). Trimming shortened V by 10 bases and J by 7 bases, and 14 bases separated the two germline ends. This CDR3 is built from 13 residues. Germline-derived CDR1 and CDR2 are MNHEY and SMNVEV (reference sequence). This CDR3 is CATRGGRNSPLHF. CDR3 nucleotides: TGTGCCACCAGAGGGGGGCGGAATTCACCCCTCCACTTT.

This chain links TRBV12-3 or TRBV12-4 with TRBJ1-5; TRBD1 might be the D (5 bases). This CDR3 comprises 14 residues. V was cut by 6 bases and J by 5 bases, with 14 bases left in between. The CDR3 region is CASSERGSDQPQHF. As DNA, the CDR3 is TGTGCCAGCAGCGAACGGGGGTCCGATCAGCCCCAGCATTTT.

This clonotype was counted a few times. The chain carries TRBV7-9 and TRBJ2-3, with D tentatively TRBD2 (6 bases). Looked up from germline, CDR1 is SEHNR and CDR2 is FQNEAQ (reference sequence). Trimming took off 3 bases at V and 4 bases at J, with 17 bases between the two ends. This CDR3 region has 16 residues. The CDR3 loop is CASSFRLGQRADTQYF. CDR3 nucleotide sequence: TGTGCCAGCAGCTTTCGACTAGGGCAGAGGGCAGATACGCAGTATTTT.

Of note for this clonotype: A read error may explain this, as a much larger clone is one base away. The J gene is TRBJ2-7, the V gene TRBV2; TRBD1 agrees at 9 bases. Germline loops: CDR1 SNHLY, CDR2 FYNNEI. The CDR3 is 14 amino acids. After removal of 2 bases from V and 3 bases from J, the junction contained 2 bases not matched to a gene. The CDR3 DNA reads as TGTGCCAGCAGTGAAAGACAGGGGGTCTACGAGCAGTACTTC. It specifies CASSERQGVYEQYF.

This clonotype came up a few times. The V and J genes are TRBV29-1 and TRBJ2-1; 7 bases are shared with TRBD1. Germline values: CDR1 SQVTM, CDR2 ANQGSEA. The CDR3 spans 15 residues. With V trimmed by 3 bases and J by 0 bases, 5 bases remained unmatched. For the CDR3, the DNA is TGCAGCGTTGAGGGACAGACCCTCTCCTACAATGAGCAGTTCTTC. Translated: CSVEGQTLSYNEQFF.

This chain connects TRBV6-6 to TRBJ2-1, with D perhaps TRBD2 (6 bases). This CDR3 region has 15 residues. CDR1 is MNHNY and CDR2 is SVGAGI in the germline V gene (reference sequence). V lost 1 base, J lost 4 bases, and 11 bases lay in between. CDR3 loop: CASSYFAGPYNEQFF. In DNA form, the CDR3 reads TGTGCCAGCAGTTACTTCGCGGGGCCATACAATGAGCAGTTCTTC.

Only a few counts were recorded for this clonotype. This chain joins TRBV11-1 and TRBJ2-7; TRBD2 matches 13 bases. This CDR3 is built from 18 residues. Unmatched junction bases numbered 13, after V lost 3 bases and J lost 5 bases. Germline-derived CDR1 and CDR2 are SGHAT and FQDESV (reference sequence). CDR3: CASSLGRTSGGSTHEQYF. Written as DNA, the CDR3 is TGTGCCAGCAGCTTGGGGAGGACTAGCGGGGGAAGCACCCACGAGCAGTACTTC.

This clonotype was detected a few times. The rearrangement joins TRBV12-3 or TRBV12-4 to TRBJ1-4; D perhaps matches TRBD1 (5 bases). The CDR3 loop spans 13 amino acids. The germline V and J ends were trimmed by 5 bases and 5 bases, with 9 bases remaining between them. The CDR3 DNA reads TGTGCCAGCAGTAAAGGGGAGAATGAAAAACTGTTTTTT. It codes for CASSKGENEKLFF.

V and J are TRBV7-2 and TRBJ2-7; TRBD1 might be the D (6 bases). Between the trimmed V and J ends, which lost 5 bases and 5 bases, there was a span of 16 bases. The CDR3 consists of 14 residues. Looked up from germline, CDR1 is SGHTA and CDR2 is FQGNSA. The CDR3 spells CASSVSSRGHEQYF. The CDR3 bases are TGTGCCAGCAGCGTTAGTTCCAGGGGCCACGAGCAGTACTTC.

This clonotype has only a few counts. The V and J genes are TRBV5-1 and TRBJ2-7, with 7 bases aligning to TRBD1. The CDR3 runs to 15 residues. The J segment lost 0 bases and the V segment lost 4 bases, leaving 7 bases of the junction unmatched. Germline values: CDR1 SGHRS, CDR2 YFSETQ. The CDR3 protein is CASSTLRGSSYEQYF. The CDR3 DNA follows: TGCGCCAGCAGCACCCTCAGGGGGAGCTCCTACGAGCAGTACTTC.

J is TRBJ2-2 and V is TRBV25-1; D is unresolved. Trimming removed 3 bases at V and 5 bases at J, with 4 bases between. Germline V gene data show CDR1 as MGHDK and CDR2 as SYGVNS. This CDR3 has 12 amino acids. Here the CDR3 DNA reads TGTGCCAGCAGTGAGGGGACCGGGGAGCTGTTTTTT. Its translation is CASSEGTGELFF.

The rearrangement joins TRBV20-1 to TRBJ2-5; 11 positions match TRBD2. This CDR3 spans 15 amino acids. Trimming at V came to 1 base and at J to 11 bases, leaving 12 bases not matched to a gene. The germline V gene has CDR1 DFQATT and CDR2 SNEGSKA (reference sequence). The CDR3 sequence: CSARATSGERNEQYF. The CDR3 DNA sequence: TGCAGTGCTAGAGCGACTAGCGGGGAACGTAATGAGCAGTACTTC.

The gene calls are TRBV20-1 and TRBJ1-1; D possibly corresponds to TRBD1 (5 bases). Per the germline V gene, CDR1 is DFQATT and CDR2 is SNEGSKA (reference sequence). The CDR3 spans 17 residues. V lost 1 base and J 1 base, leaving 19 bases between the germline ends. CDR3 in DNA: TGCAGTGCTAGAGCATTAGGAGGGGCGGTCCAGAACACTGAAGCTTTCTTT. Its translation: CSARALGGAVQNTEAFF.

This chain connects TRBV12-3 or TRBV12-4 to TRBJ2-5, with 8 bases aligning to TRBD1. The V segment lost 7 bases and the J segment 11 bases; nucleotides outside the gene matches: 18. The CDR3 is made up of 15 amino acids. This chain's CDR3 is CASNFDRGNYNEQYF. The CDR3 DNA reads as TGTGCCAGCAACTTCGACAGGGGTAATTACAATGAGCAGTACTTC.

This clonotype was detected a few times. CDR3 loop: CASRLRQGRAFF. The CDR3 DNA sequence: TGTGCCAGCAGACTTCGACAGGGACGGGCTTTCTTT. The rearrangement joins TRBV2 to TRBJ1-1; the match to TRBD1 covers 7 bases. From germline, CDR1 is SNHLY and CDR2 FYNNEI. The CDR3 is 12 amino acids. V shed 6 bases and J 11 bases; nucleotides not matched to a gene: 9. Combining the CDR3 with reference TRBV2 and TRBJ1-1 gives the whole variable domain EPEVTQTPSHQVTQMGQEVILRCVPISNHLYFYWYRQILGQKVEFLVSFYNNEISEKSEIFDDQFSVERPDGSNFTLKIRSTKLEDSAMYFCASRLRQGRAFFGQGTRLTVV.

This clonotype was seen only a few times. V usage is TRBV5-1 and J usage is TRBJ1-2; D is possibly TRBD1 (6 bases). Trimming removed 0 bases from V and 4 bases from J, with 13 bases in between. CDR3 length: 15 residues. The germline V gene has CDR1 SGHRS and CDR2 YFSETQ. CDR3 residues: CASSLDPGAGYGYTF. Here the CDR3 DNA reads TGCGCCAGCAGCTTGGATCCGGGGGCAGGCTATGGCTACACCTTC.

The chain uses TRBV28 and TRBJ1-5; tentatively, D is TRBD1 (6 bases). The length of the CDR3 is 16 residues. In germline, CDR1 is MDHEN, CDR2 SYDVKM. V shed 3 bases and J shed 4 bases, with 16 bases lying between them. DNA of the CDR3: TGTGCCAGCAGTTTTCCGACAGGCACCAAAAATCAGCCCCAGCATTTT. Amino acids: CASSFPTGTKNQPQHF.

The chain links TRBV7-2 to TRBJ2-7; 7 bases are shared with TRBD1. The CDR3 spans 17 residues. J was trimmed by 0 bases and V by 1 base; bases with no gene match: 9. Germline CDR1 SGHTA, CDR2 FQGNSA. The CDR3 nucleotides are TGTGCCAGCAGCTTAGGGGGGCGAGGGGGCTTCTCCTACGAGCAGTACTTC. It codes for CASSLGGRGGFSYEQYF.

This clonotype was counted at least ten times. V usage is TRBV7-8 and J usage is TRBJ2-1; TRBD1 matches 7 bases. The V gene's germline CDR1 is SGHVS and CDR2 FQNEAQ. CDR3 length equals 15 residues. V was pared by 6 bases and J by 0 bases, with 5 bases of the junction left unmatched. CDR3 residues: CASRFRGSSYNEQFF. The CDR3 DNA is TGTGCCAGCAGGTTCAGGGGGAGCTCCTACAATGAGCAGTTCTTC.

V gene TRBV10-3 combines with J gene TRBJ2-3; tentative D call: TRBD2 (6 bases). The CDR3 sequence is 14 residues long. Germline assignment: CDR1 ENHRY and CDR2 SYGVKD. The V end lost 6 bases, the J end lost 1 base, and 11 bases lay between the germline ends. The CDR3 sequence is CAISRGDRTDTQYF. The CDR3 DNA follows: TGTGCCATCAGCCGCGGGGACCGCACAGATACGCAGTATTTT.